The rows below give T cell receptor beta chains drawn from one sample of a study of Graves' ophthalmopathy and Graves' hyperthyroidism. MiXCR, run by TCRdb on the multiplex PCR reads, gives a single entry per CDR3 protein. The table records 580,000 or so distinct CDR3 sequences, 39% of them present only once. Input material: peripheral blood or thyroid tissue (not recorded which). These receptors came from an adult man with Graves' hyperthyroidism. Both conserved end residues are part of each CDR3. Each record gives: V gene, clone size, J gene, D gene, CDR3 DNA, CDR3 protein. A D gene is named only where the DNA matches it firmly. The size field is filled for only some rows; it gives once, few, many or a size class.

TRBV10-2	NA	TRBJ2-5	TRBD1	TGCGCCAGCAGTGAGTCGGGGACAGGGCACCAAGAGACCCAGTACTTC	CASSESGTGHQETQYF
TRBV5-1	once	TRBJ1-1	TRBD1	TGCGCCAGCAGCAGGGGATCAGGGGGCCCTGAAGCTTTCTTT	CASSRGSGGPEAFF
TRBV29-1	NA	TRBJ1-2	NA	TGCAGCGTTGAAGATTCGGGCGGGGGCTACACCTTC	CSVEDSGGGYTF
TRBV12-3/TRBV12-4	many	TRBJ2-5	TRBD1	TGTGCCAGCAGTCCACCCCCGACAGGGGACCAAGAGACCCAGTACTTC	CASSPPPTGDQETQYF
TRBV7-3	NA	TRBJ2-1	NA	TGTGCCAGCACTAGCTCCTACAATGAGCAGTTCTTC	CASTSSYNEQFF
TRBV9	once	TRBJ1-4	TRBD1	TGTGCCAGCAGTATGGGACAGGGAAGTAATGAAAAACTGTTTTTT	CASSMGQGSNEKLFF
TRBV11-2	few	TRBJ1-6	NA	TGTGCCAGCAGCTTCCGACCTCAGGGGAATAATTCACCCCTCCACTTT	CASSFRPQGNNSPLHF
TRBV7-9	NA	TRBJ2-2	TRBD2	TGTGCCAGCAGCCTGGGACTAGCGGGTCCCGGGGGGCTGTTTTTT	CASSLGLAGPGGLFF
TRBV11-2	NA	TRBJ2-7	NA	TGTGCCAGCATCCCCCGGGATACAGCTGGGGGTCGGCAGTACTTC	CASIPRDTAGGRQYF
TRBV7-2	many	TRBJ2-7	NA	TGTGCCAGCAGTCGAGGACTATCCCACGAGCAGTACTTC	CASSRGLSHEQYF
TRBV7-2	few	TRBJ2-3	NA	TGTGCCAGCAGCTCCGGGGTCACAGATACGCAGTATTTT	CASSSGVTDTQYF
TRBV2	many	TRBJ1-2	NA	TGTGCCAGCAGGGTTGGCCCTGAGAACACCTTC	CASRVGPENTF
TRBV7-2	many	TRBJ2-7	NA	TGTGCCAGCAGCTCAATAGAAAGCTCCTACGAGCAGTACTTC	CASSSIESSYEQYF
TRBV9	NA	TRBJ2-7	NA	TGTGCCAGCAGCGTAGCTATTGAAAACGAGCAGTACTTC	CASSVAIENEQYF
TRBV28	many	TRBJ2-5	NA	TGTGCCAGCAGACACACCGGGACACAGTACTTC	CASRHTGTQYF
TRBV12-3/TRBV12-4	few	TRBJ2-7	TRBD1	TGTGCCAGCAGCCCGACAGGGCTTCCCTACGAGCAGTACTTC	CASSPTGLPYEQYF
TRBV7-8	NA	TRBJ1-5	TRBD1	TGTGCCAGCAGCCAACATGCCTCCGGGACAGGGTTTCAGCCCCAGCATTTT	CASSQHASGTGFQPQHF
TRBV5-4	NA	TRBJ2-5	NA	TGTGCCAGCGGCTTGGATAGAAAGCAAGAGACCCAGTACTTC	CASGLDRKQETQYF
TRBV7-8	NA	TRBJ2-7	NA	TGTGCCGGCAGCACGGAACCGGGTTCCTACGAGCAGTACTTC	CAGSTEPGSYEQYF
TRBV5-8	many	TRBJ1-1	NA	TGTGCCAGCAGCTTGGTTTATAATGAAGCTTTCTTT	CASSLVYNEAFF
TRBV20-1	few	TRBJ1-6	TRBD1	TGCAGTGCTAGAGATCCGGGACAGGGATCCTATAATTCACCCCTCCACTTT	CSARDPGQGSYNSPLHF
TRBV20-1	NA	TRBJ2-2	TRBD2	TGCAGTTCCACTCCCGGCCTCGGGGGAGCGGGGGGTTACACCGGGGAGCTGTTTTTT	CSSTPGLGGAGGYTGELFF
TRBV10-2	NA	TRBJ2-7	TRBD1	TGCGCCAGCAGTGATGACAGGGGCGAGCAGTACTTC	CASSDDRGEQYF
TRBV5-4	NA	TRBJ2-2	NA	TGTGCCAGCAGCGCCGGGACGCATAAGAACACCGGGGAGCTGTTTTTT	CASSAGTHKNTGELFF
TRBV7-9	many	TRBJ2-7	NA	TGTGCCAGCAGCTTAAGTGTAGGGTTTAACGAGCAGTACTTC	CASSLSVGFNEQYF
TRBV7-9	NA	TRBJ2-7	TRBD1	TGTGCCAGCAGCTTGCTAGGGGGCCTGAACGAGCAGTACTTC	CASSLLGGLNEQYF
TRBV7-2	NA	TRBJ2-6	TRBD2	TGTGCCAGCAGCTTAGGGGGGCTAGCGGGAACTATTATCTCTGGGGCCAACGTCCTGACTTTC	CASSLGGLAGTIISGANVLTF
TRBV29-1	NA	TRBJ1-1	NA	TGCAGCGTCTACCCCAGGGTAGCCGGGGTCTGGCAGGGTACTCGAGCTTTCTTT	CSVYPRVAGVWQGTRAFF
TRBV5-5	NA	TRBJ2-5	NA	TGTGCCAGCAGCTTGTTTCAGGGTATGGAGACCCAGTACTTC	CASSLFQGMETQYF
TRBV29-1	NA	TRBJ1-1	NA	TGCAGCGTTGGGGGGGGGGACACTGAAGCTTTCTTT	CSVGGGDTEAFF
TRBV29-1	once	TRBJ2-2	NA	TGCAGCTTACGGGCGATCTCAGAGGCCGGGGGGCTGTTTTTT	CSLRAISEAGGLFF
TRBV9	NA	TRBJ2-1	NA	TGTGCCAGCAGCGTCCGACCCGCCTCCTACAATGAGCAGTTCTTC	CASSVRPASYNEQFF
TRBV2	NA	TRBJ2-5	NA	TGTGCCAGCGGGCTAGCGCTAACAACGCGGTTC	CASGLALTTRF
TRBV29-1	NA	TRBJ2-5	TRBD2	TGCAGCTTATCGGGCGGGGGGGCAGTATGGGAGACCCAGTACTTC	CSLSGGGAVWETQYF
TRBV12-3/TRBV12-4	NA	TRBJ1-3	NA	TGTGCCAGCAGTTTAGGGGGTGGACGGAGACCCTCTGGAAACACCATATATTTT	CASSLGGGRRPSGNTIYF
TRBV10-3	many	TRBJ2-7	TRBD2	TGTGCCATCAGTGAGTCGAGGGTAGCGGGGGTACCATCCGAGCAGTACTTC	CAISESRVAGVPSEQYF
TRBV4-1	many	TRBJ2-7	NA	TGCGCCAGCAGCCAAGATCCCGTGGGGAGCGAGCAGTACTTC	CASSQDPVGSEQYF
TRBV29-1	NA	TRBJ2-5	NA	TGCAGCTCAGACTGGGGTCGGGAGACCCAGTACTTC	CSSDWGRETQYF
TRBV20-1	many	TRBJ2-5	TRBD1	TGCAGTGCTCAAGACAGGGGTCAAGAGACCCAGTACTTC	CSAQDRGQETQYF
TRBV2	NA	TRBJ2-3	TRBD1	TGTGCCAGCAGTGAAGGGGGACAGGGAACCACAGATACGCAGTATTTT	CASSEGGQGTTDTQYF
TRBV3-1	NA	TRBJ1-1	TRBD1	TGTGCCAGCAGCCAAGATCCGGGACAGGTGAACACTGAAGCTTTCTTT	CASSQDPGQVNTEAFF
TRBV7-2	many	TRBJ2-7	TRBD2	TGTGCCAGCAGCTTAGCGGGTAGCGGGAGGGCCAATGAGCAGTACTTC	CASSLAGSGRANEQYF
TRBV20-1	NA	TRBJ1-2	TRBD1	TGCAGTGCCAGGGACAGGAACAGGGACTATGGCTACACCTTC	CSARDRNRDYGYTF
TRBV2	once	TRBJ2-6	TRBD1	TGTGCCAGCAAAGGGACAGGCCTCTCTGGGGCCAACGTCCTGACTTTC	CASKGTGLSGANVLTF
TRBV7-8	NA	TRBJ1-2	NA	TGTGCCAGCAGCTTAGTCCTGAGACATGAAGATGGCTACACCTTC	CASSLVLRHEDGYTF
TRBV27	few	TRBJ1-6	NA	TGTGCCAGCAGTTTATCAGGGGTTGGGTCACCCCTCCACTTT	CASSLSGVGSPLHF
TRBV7-8	NA	TRBJ1-2	NA	TGTGCCAGTTCGGCAGCTAGCGGCATTGGCTACACCTTC	CASSAASGIGYTF